This record concerns one T cell receptor (beta chain) sequence. In its sample, this clone was seen once. Its antigen remains unidentified. No much larger clonotype is one base removed from it; base qualities were not supplied. Each patient's primary melanoma had been surgically resected and was viewed as potentially curable, though still at risk of metastatic recurrence. This sample stems from a study of primary melanoma T cells and metastatic recurrence (TCRdb year 2020). Background on the whole study: A total of 150 to 200 primary melanomas made up the cohort, all of stage T2 to T4 and more than 1 mm thick. Progression-free survival was the clinical outcome compared against the T-cell fraction measured by TCR beta sequencing. Whether patient outcome could be predicted by T-cell fraction and T-cell repertoire clonality in primary melanoma tumors was the question this study put to the test. The sequencing-derived T-cell fraction was compared with histopathological grading of tumor-infiltrating lymphocytes.

The CDR3 holds 13 amino acids from the cysteine to the phenylalanine. Only the CDR3 DNA stays, 39 bases, in frame from base 1. Between the V and J ends, shortened by 3 bases and 8 bases respectively, the junction contains 11 bases. CDR1 LNHDA and CDR2 SQIVND are derived from the germline V gene (reference sequence). Study-wide conclusions, independent of this receptor: Regardless of nodal disease, mitotic rate or ulceration status, a T-cell fraction above 20% appeared to be protective. Progression-free survival was reportedly predicted by the tumor T-cell fraction independently of age, mitotic rate, ulceration and thickness. Compared with adding any other histopathological variable to tumor thickness, adding T-cell fraction reportedly produced a bigger improvement in progression-free survival prediction. The authors framed an effective T-cell-mediated antitumor response in primary melanoma only as a suggestion, not a demonstrated mechanism.

The library came from the immunoSEQ multiplex PCR assay. Primary melanoma tumor tissue was subjected to high-throughput sequencing of the T-cell receptor beta chain. Under the source paper's analysis protocol: The repertoire analyses covered TCRB CDR3 sharing between samples and the distribution of insertions and deletions. A gradient-boosted model ranked the predictive value of the T-cell fraction against histopathological variables. The source is immuneACCESS, and TCRdb retained only in-frame sequences with V and J called. Part of the clones is not carried over; for the studies checked, unresolved V genes explain less than half of this, and the remainder is unexplained. V, J and clone size are taken as reported in that table, and D and trimming were inferred from the DNA itself. This sample lists more than 850 clones; around nine tenths were detected once. Roughly 32% of the sample is taken by the ten largest.

This receptor chain uses TRBV19 and TRBJ2-1; confidence is insufficient to name the D gene. The receptor's source is a human donor with melanoma. The sequenced sample consisted of melanoma tumor tissue. Here the CDR3 is given as CASSIRSSHEQFF. The nucleotide sequence is given as TGTGCCAGTAGTATCAGGTCATCCCATGAGCAGTTCTTC.